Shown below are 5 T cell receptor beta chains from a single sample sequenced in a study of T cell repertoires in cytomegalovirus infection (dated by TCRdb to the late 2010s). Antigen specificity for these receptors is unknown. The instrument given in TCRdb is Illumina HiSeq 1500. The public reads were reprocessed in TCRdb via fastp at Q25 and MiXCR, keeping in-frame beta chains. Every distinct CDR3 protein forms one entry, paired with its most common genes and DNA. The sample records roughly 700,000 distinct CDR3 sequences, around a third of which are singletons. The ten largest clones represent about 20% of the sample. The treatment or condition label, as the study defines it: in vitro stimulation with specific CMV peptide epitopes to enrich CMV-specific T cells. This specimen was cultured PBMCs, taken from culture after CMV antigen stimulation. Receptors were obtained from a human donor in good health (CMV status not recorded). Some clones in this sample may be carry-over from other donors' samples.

The CDR3 DNA follows: TGTGCCAGCAGAGGCATACCCTACGAGCAGTACTTC. This encodes CASRGIPYEQYF. The chain recombines TRBV6-5 with TRBJ2-7; D is ambiguous. V lost 6 bases to trimming and J lost 2 bases, with 8 bases between them. Germline CDR1 reads MNHEY; CDR2 reads SVGAGI. The CDR3 contains 12 residues.

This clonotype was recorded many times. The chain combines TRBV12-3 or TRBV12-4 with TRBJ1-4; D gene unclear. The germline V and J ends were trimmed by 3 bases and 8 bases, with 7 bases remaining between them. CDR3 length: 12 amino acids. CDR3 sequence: CASSFAREKLFF. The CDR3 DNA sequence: TGTGCCAGCAGTTTTGCAAGGGAAAAACTGTTTTTT.

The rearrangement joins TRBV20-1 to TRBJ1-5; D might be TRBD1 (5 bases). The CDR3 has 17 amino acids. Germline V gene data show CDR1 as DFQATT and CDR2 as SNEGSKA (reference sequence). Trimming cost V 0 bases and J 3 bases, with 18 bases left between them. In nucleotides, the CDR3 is TGCAGTGCTAGAGAGTTCCGTATGGGGCCTTACAATCAGCCCCAGCATTTT. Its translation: CSAREFRMGPYNQPQHF.

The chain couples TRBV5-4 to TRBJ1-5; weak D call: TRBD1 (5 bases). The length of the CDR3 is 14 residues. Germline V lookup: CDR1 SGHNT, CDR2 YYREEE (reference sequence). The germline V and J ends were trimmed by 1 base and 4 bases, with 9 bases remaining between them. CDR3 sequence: CASSLPGPNQPQHF. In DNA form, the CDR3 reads TGTGCCAGCAGCTTGCCAGGGCCGAATCAGCCCCAGCATTTT.

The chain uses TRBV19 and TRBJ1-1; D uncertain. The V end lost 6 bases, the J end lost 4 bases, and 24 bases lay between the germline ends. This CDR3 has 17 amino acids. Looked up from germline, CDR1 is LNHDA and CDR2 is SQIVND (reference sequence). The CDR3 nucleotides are TGTGCCAGTAGACTGGGGATTTGGCAGTCTGGTGTCACTGAAGCTTTCTTT. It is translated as CASRLGIWQSGVTEAFF. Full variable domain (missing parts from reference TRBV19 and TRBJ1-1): DGGITQSPKYLFRKEGQNVTLSCEQNLNHDAMYWYRQDPGQGLRLIYYSQIVNDFQKGDIAEGYSVSREKKESFPLTVTSAQKNPTAFYLCASRLGIWQSGVTEAFFGQGTRLTVV.